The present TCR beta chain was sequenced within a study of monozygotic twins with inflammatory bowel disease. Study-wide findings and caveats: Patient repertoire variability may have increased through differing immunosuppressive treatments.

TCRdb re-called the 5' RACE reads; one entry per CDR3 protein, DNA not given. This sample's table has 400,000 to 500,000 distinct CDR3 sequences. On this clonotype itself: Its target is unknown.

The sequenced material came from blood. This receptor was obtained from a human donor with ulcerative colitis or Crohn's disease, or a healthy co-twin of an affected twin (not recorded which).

CDR3: CASSERGFGEAFF. The chain couples TRBV2 to TRBJ1-1; the D gene TCRdb calls, TRBD1, cannot be checked with no DNA. The CDR3 loop spans 13 amino acids. Germline V gene sequence: CDR1 SNHLY, CDR2 FYNNEI.